Only a few counts were recorded for the clone carrying this T cell receptor (beta chain). Per germline, CDR1 LNHNV and CDR2 YYDKDF (reference sequence). This CDR3 contains 16 residues. J lost 7 bases, V lost 2 bases, and 8 bases had no gene match. This sample is drawn from a study of immune evolution from preneoplasia to lung adenocarcinoma. Repertoires were generated with immunoSEQ multiplex PCR, while TCRdb's copy carries only in-frame clones and drops some. The sample shows 4,900 or so clones, around nine tenths of them seen only once. Source material: FFPE atypical adenomatous hyperplasia tissue from the lung. The subset is: atypical adenomatous hyperplasia (AAH), lung preneoplasia. The TCR comes from an older person with lung adenocarcinoma. The V call is TRBV15, the J call TRBJ1-2, with 12 bases matching TRBD1. CDR3 nucleotide sequence: TGTGCCACCAGCAGATTCGTCGGGACAGGGGGCTCTGGCTACACCTTC. Translation gives CATSRFVGTGGSGYTF.